The T cell receptor beta chain described here comes from a study of blood T cell repertoires in COVID-19 (dated by TCRdb to 2018 to 2021). Looking at the study overall: Samples from collaborators originated in the United States, Italy and Spain and spanned both the acute and convalescent phases of COVID-19. The prospective study material was composed of cDNA or gDNA derived from T cells, B-cell-depleted T cells, or PBMCs. Subjects who had been exposed to COVID-19, were actively infected with it, or had recovered from it provided the deeply sampled blood TCRbeta repertoires that made up the dataset. The repertoires were released in a freely available public database intended as a resource for research on the immune response to SARS-CoV-2. The samples were drawn from two sources: the first 160 participants of the ongoing ImmuneRACE study, and 1,254 subjects contributed by 6 global collaborators. Sample metadata almost always included a de-identified subject ID, COVID-19 status, age in years and sex. Where available, HLA class I and class II types were taken from metadata supplied by the sample provider and were not determined by assay-based typing. Study-wide findings and limitations: The quantity of clinical and demographic metadata differed by source and by participant and was supplied without curation.

CDR1 and CDR2 are drawn from the germline V gene: SGHRS, YFSETQ. The CDR3 holds 15 amino acids from the cysteine to the phenylalanine. Of the read, only the CDR3 DNA is kept; its 45 bases are in frame from base 1. V has 4 bases trimmed and J has 4 bases trimmed; junction bases matching no gene number 7. The collaborating institutions used their own protocols to collect whole blood in K2EDTA tubes. Collaborator samples were shipped for TCRbeta analysis as frozen whole blood, isolated PBMCs, or DNA extracted from either sample type. The immunoSEQ Assay, a bias-controlled multiplex PCR, was used to amplify TCRbeta CDR3 regions from genomic DNA. Concerning the study's data processing: The number of nucleated cells in each sample was estimated by amplification of reference gene primers within the assay. Sequence reads were collapsed and filtered to measure the absolute abundance of every unique TCRbeta CDR3 rearrangement. Productive Simpson clonality was computed per sample as the square root of Simpson's diversity index over productive rearrangements. TCRdb retrieved this table from immuneACCESS and kept in-frame rearrangements only. Not all clones are present; in checked studies, unresolved V genes account for under half, and no reason is known for the remainder. The V and J calls and clone size come from that table; D and trimming were worked out from the DNA. Within this sample are about 180,000 clones, with about 87% of them counted one time only. About 3.9% of the sample is in the top ten clones.

On this clone: The clone's antigen remains unknown. Qualities for individual bases were not recorded, and no much larger clone is one base off.

The receptor was derived from a woman in her twenties or thirties with acute or convalescent COVID-19. The sequencing input was peripheral blood. The chain links TRBV5-1 with TRBJ1-2, and 10 bases in between align with TRBD1. The CDR3 corresponds to CASSNDRGPSYGYTF. The nucleotide sequence reads TGCGCCAGCAGCAACGACAGGGGGCCGAGCTATGGCTACACCTTC.